This TCR beta chain is from a study of breast tumors, draining lymph nodes, adjacent tissues. Findings and caveats of the study: Tumors had less TCR diversity than lymph nodes, more than nontumor tissue. Findings are consistent with lymph node origin and intratumoral expansion of most tumor T cells.

Each CDR3 protein is one row after TCRdb ran MiXCR on the multiplex PCR reads. The table lists more than 50,000 distinct CDR3 sequences, roughly two fifths of them singletons. In this sample, this clonotype turned up many times. The target antigen is unknown. The CDR3 covers 14 residues. With 4 bases removed from V and 4 bases from J, the gap between germline ends came to 8 bases. Germline lookup yields CDR1 MNHEY and CDR2 SMNVEV (reference sequence). J is TRBJ1-6 and V is TRBV27; D may be TRBD1 (6 bases). The receptor was isolated from a female donor with breast cancer. Some clones in this sample may be carry-over from other donors' samples. The specimen was breast tumor tissue. The CDR3 region is CASSSGAYNSPLHF. In DNA, the CDR3 is TGTGCCAGCAGTTCGGGGGCGTATAATTCACCCCTCCACTTT.